This T cell receptor beta chain was recovered during a study of CD8 T cells in Susac syndrome (dated by TCRdb to between 2018 and 2021). At the level of the whole study: Whether CD8+ T cell activation and differentiation in Susac syndrome was antigen driven was tested using repertoire sequencing.

High-throughput TCR beta sequencing profiled peripheral blood CD8+ and CD4+ T cells from healthy donors, Susac syndrome patients and multiple sclerosis patients. The multiple sclerosis controls were treatment-naive patients who had stable or active relapsing-remitting disease and met the revised McDonald criteria. Bulk CD8+ and CD4+ T cells were purified by magnetic negative isolation, while CD8+ TEMRA cells were enriched using FACS. Blood was collected in EDTA tubes and processed within 24 hours, with PBMCs isolated through density gradient centrifugation. PBMCs intended for TCR sequencing were cryopreserved in liquid nitrogen and were subsequently thawed in a 37 degrees C water bath. The sorted or isolated CD4+, CD8+ and CD8+ TEMRA cells had a purity of 90% or higher. General findings and caveats noted by the study authors: The number of individuals in the TCR sequencing and HLA analysis was recognized as being relatively small.

RNA was extracted using the RNeasy kit, and about 0.45 to 1 microgram was reverse transcribed with random hexamers. The immunoSEQ multiplex PCR assay, covering 54 Vbeta and 13 Jbeta segments, was used to amplify TCR beta CDR3 regions. Bias from PCR amplification was corrected by using a synthetic template baseline for primer optimization and for computational correction. Under the source paper's analysis protocol: Reads were annotated to V, D and J genes per IMGT and analyzed with immunoSEQ Analyzer, keeping only productive sequences. Clonality was computed as one minus Shannon entropy normalized by log2 of the number of productive unique sequences. Public and private clones were assessed among the 100 most prevalent clones of each patient and control. Susac-specific clones were defined as absent from healthy and MS cohorts, over a thousand published viral clones and other ImmuneACCESS disease sequences. TCRdb took the public reads, trimmed them with fastp at Q25, ran MiXCR for clone calling and kept in-frame beta chains. Each CDR3 protein appears once, grouped with its most common genes and DNA. These V and J calls are TCRdb output, not the study's own analysis. The sample data list about 120,000 distinct CDR3 sequences, and around 92% of these were observed just once. The top ten hold roughly 0.088% of the sample.

Note on this clonotype: It has no known antigen specificity. No base quality values were provided; no much bigger clone lies one nucleotide off.

The germline V gene (reference sequence) specifies SEHNR as CDR1 and FQNEAQ as CDR2. Cut back by 2 bases and 5 bases, the V and J ends lie 6 bases apart. CDR3 length: 13 amino acids, cysteine to phenylalanine. Just the 39-base CDR3 DNA is kept, in frame starting at base 1. The TCR sequence derives from a human donor with multiple sclerosis. The sample was CD4+ T cells from PBMCs. This receptor chain uses TRBV7-9 and TRBJ2-2; TRBD2 might be the D gene, on 5 matching bases. The CDR3 reads as follows: CASSLSGTGELFF. At the DNA level, the sequence is TGTGCCAGCAGCTTATCGGGGACCGGGGAGCTGTTTTTT.